This TCR beta chain was captured by sequencing in a study of control samples from healthy donors and cancer patients. The method was immunoSEQ multiplex PCR; TCRdb's version includes in-frame clones alone and lacks a portion of them. The sample has around 200,000 clones, roughly 94% seen once. The CDR3 is 13 residues long. Germline lookup yields CDR1 SGHAT and CDR2 FQNNGV. V lost 1 base and J 7 bases, leaving 7 bases between the germline ends. The V gene is TRBV11-2, the J gene TRBJ2-2; D call uncertain. This clonotype originated in a man between 50 and 59 years old in good health. Sequencing used blood. CDR3 region: CASSLAPNGELFF. DNA for the CDR3: TGTGCCAGCAGCTTAGCTCCAAACGGGGAGCTGTTTTTT.